The next 16 T cell receptor beta chains were all read from a single sample in a study of blood T cell repertoires in COVID-19. This table comes from immunoSEQ multiplex PCR, and its TCRdb copy is limited to in-frame clones, with some not included. The sample has around 250,000 clones; approximately 88% are singletons. Sequencing was carried out using PBMCs or T cells enriched from blood (not recorded which). These receptors all come from a woman aged 40 to 50 with acute COVID-19.

This rearrangement joins TRBV5-1 to TRBJ1-4; D is perhaps TRBD1 (5 bases). V was clipped by 4 bases and J by 4 bases, with 17 bases between them. The CDR3 is made up of 16 amino acids. CDR1 is SGHRS and CDR2 is YFSETQ in the germline V gene. The DNA of the CDR3 is TGCGCCAGCAGCGCACGAGGAGGGACTAATAATGAAAAACTGTTTTTT. This translates into CASSARGGTNNEKLFF.

The chain couples TRBV19 to TRBJ2-1; 10 bases fit TRBD2. Germline loops: CDR1 LNHDA, CDR2 SQIVND (reference sequence). Trimming removed 4 bases from V and 6 bases from J; junction bases left unmatched: 12. The length of the CDR3 is 17 residues. The CDR3 nucleotides read TGTGCCAGTAGTACAAGAGGTACCGGGACTAGCGTCAATGAGCAGTTCTTC. This encodes CASSTRGTGTSVNEQFF.

This chain uses TRBV12-1 with TRBJ2-2; the table's D call, TRBD2, has no DNA check behind it. TRBV12-1 represents a pseudogene. CDR3 length: 16 residues. In nucleotides, the CDR3 is TGTGCCAGCAGCTTTCACCCCGGCGGGAGGGTCGGGGAGCTGTTTTTT. It codes for CASSFHPGGRVGELFF.

The gene calls are TRBV7-9 and TRBJ2-7, with 7 bases that match TRBD1. The V gene's germline CDR1 is SEHNR and CDR2 FQNEAQ (reference sequence). The CDR3 spans 14 residues. Trimming at V came to 5 bases and at J to 5 bases, leaving 9 bases not matched to a gene. This CDR3 reads CASSQRQGKHEQYF. CDR3 sequence (DNA): TGTGCCAGCAGCCAACGACAGGGTAAGCACGAGCAGTACTTC.

This sequence joins TRBV12-3 or TRBV12-4 and TRBJ1-2; no definite D call. The CDR3 contains 13 residues. With 3 bases removed from V and 2 bases from J, the gap between germline ends came to 7 bases. This chain's CDR3 is CASSFGVNYGYTF. CDR3 nucleotides: TGTGCCAGCAGTTTCGGGGTAAACTATGGCTACACCTTC.

This chain uses TRBV24-1 with TRBJ1-5; D not certain. Germline lookup yields CDR1 KGHDR and CDR2 SFDVKD. The V end lost 4 bases, the J end lost 0 bases, and 9 bases lay between the germline ends. The CDR3 has 15 amino acids. CDR3 DNA: TGTGCCACCAGTGAGTACTTATATAGCAATCAGCCCCAGCATTTT. Translated, it gives CATSEYLYSNQPQHF.

This clone was observed a single time. The CDR3 nucleotides are TGTGCCAGCAGCTTGGGCCCCCGAGTTGACAATGAGCAGTTCTTC. This encodes CASSLGPRVDNEQFF. The chain recombines TRBV28 with TRBJ2-1; D is unresolved. V was pared by 6 bases and J by 5 bases, with 17 bases between. The CDR3 spans 15 residues. Germline V lookup: CDR1 MDHEN, CDR2 SYDVKM.

The rearrangement links TRBV11-2 to TRBJ2-2; tentative D call: TRBD1 (6 bases). The CDR3 totals 16 residues. V was trimmed by 4 bases and J by 1 base, leaving 13 bases between them. CDR1 and CDR2 (germline): SGHAT, FQNNGV. CDR3 DNA sequence: TGTGCCAGCAGCTCCCCCCCGGGACAGAACACCGGGGAGCTGTTTTTT. This encodes CASSSPPGQNTGELFF.

V gene TRBV9 combines with J gene TRBJ1-2; D gene unclear. Between the trimmed V and J ends, which lost 3 bases and 2 bases, there was a span of 14 bases. The CDR3 totals 15 residues. Germline CDR1 SGDLS, CDR2 YYNGEE. DNA of the CDR3: TGTGCCAGCAGCGCACACGGAGCCGCCAACTATGGCTACACCTTC. This encodes CASSAHGAANYGYTF.

The V and J genes are TRBV28 and TRBJ2-2; TRBD1 aligns across 9 bases. The trim removed 4 bases at V and 6 bases at J, leaving 9 bases unmatched. Germline values: CDR1 MDHEN, CDR2 SYDVKM. CDR3 length: 16 residues. DNA for the CDR3: TGTGCCAGCAGTTACCGGACAGGGGTCATACCCGGGGAGCTGTTTTTT. Protein sequence: CASSYRTGVIPGELFF. Together with reference TRBV28 and TRBJ2-2, the CDR3 gives the full variable domain: DVKVTQSSRYLVKRTGEKVFLECVQDMDHENMFWYRQDPGLGLRLIYFSYDVKMKEKGDIPEGYSVSREKKERFSLILESASTNQTSMYLCASSYRTGVIPGELFFGEGSRLTVL.

The rearrangement uses TRBV5-1 and TRBJ1-5; D may be TRBD1 (6 bases). The CDR3 runs to 13 residues. CDR1 is SGHRS and CDR2 is YFSETQ in the germline V gene. V dropped 5 bases and J dropped 3 bases, with 9 bases sitting between them. In nucleotides, the CDR3 is TGCGCCAGCAGACAGGGCTCCAATCAGCCCCAGCATTTT. This sequence encodes CASRQGSNQPQHF.

The V gene is TRBV5-4, the J gene TRBJ2-1; 11 positions agree with TRBD2. The germline V gene encodes CDR1 SGHNT and CDR2 YYREEE (reference sequence). The CDR3 is made up of 15 amino acids. The V gene end was trimmed by 4 bases and the J gene end by 10 bases; junction bases not matched to a gene: 10. CDR3 nucleotide sequence: TGTGCCAGCAGCCCGGGGACTAGCGGACCTAGGGAGCAGTTCTTC. Its protein product is CASSPGTSGPREQFF.

The CDR3 sequence: CASSTGRGQARSYEQYV. The CDR3 region has the DNA TGTGCCAGCAGCACAGGAAGGGGACAGGCTCGCTCCTACGAGCAGTACGTC. The gene calls are TRBV11-2 and TRBJ2-7; 8 bases line up with TRBD1. Germline assignment: CDR1 SGHAT and CDR2 FQNNGV. The CDR3 has 17 residues. V lost 5 bases and J lost 0; bases outside the gene matches: 12.

The chain links TRBV30 to TRBJ2-2; D gene ambiguous. Germline lookup yields CDR1 GTSNPN and CDR2 SVGIG (reference sequence). The CDR3 loop spans 12 amino acids. Trimming removed 0 bases from V and 7 bases from J, with 6 bases in between. Here the CDR3 DNA reads TGTGCCTGGAGTGTAAATATCGGGGAGCTGTTTTTT. Translated: CAWSVNIGELFF.

J is TRBJ2-2 and V is TRBV13; unclear D gene. This CDR3 spans 14 amino acids. V was clipped by 0 bases and J by 5 bases, with 7 bases between them. Germline V gives CDR1 PRHDT, CDR2 FYEKMQ (reference sequence). CDR3 protein: CASSLGPGTGELFF. The CDR3 region has the DNA TGTGCCAGCAGCTTAGGCCCGGGTACCGGGGAGCTGTTTTTT.

The chain has TRBV2 and TRBJ1-5; 8 bases line up with TRBD1. V was clipped by 7 bases and J by 4 bases; unmatched bases: 12. This CDR3 spans 16 amino acids. Germline V lookup: CDR1 SNHLY, CDR2 FYNNEI. CDR3 in amino acids: CASTLASGTGNQPQHF. CDR3 DNA sequence: TGTGCCAGCACCCTCGCATCCGGGACAGGTAATCAGCCCCAGCATTTT. The full variable domain, with the rest looked up from reference TRBV2 and TRBJ1-5, is EPEVTQTPSHQVTQMGQEVILRCVPISNHLYFYWYRQILGQKVEFLVSFYNNEISEKSEIFDDQFSVERPDGSNFTLKIRSTKLEDSAMYFCASTLASGTGNQPQHFGDGTRLSIL.